The sequence of this T cell receptor (beta chain) was determined in a study of cytomegalovirus exposure and HLA in healthy donors. The study's findings and limits: The authors confirmed in vitro that a few CMV-associated chains were specific for CMV antigens.

About this clone: Its cognate antigen is unknown.

J was trimmed by 6 bases and V by 5 bases; bases with no gene match: 8. The CDR3 contains 15 residues. In germline, CDR1 is SGHTA, CDR2 FQGNSA. Data came from immunoSEQ multiplex PCR; TCRdb stores just in-frame clones and leaves some out. This sample has more than 120,000 clones; approximately 86% occur once, and the top ten carry roughly 4.5%. The TCR comes from a man younger than 35 in good health and CMV-seropositive. Sequencing was performed on PBMCs. This chain joins TRBV7-2 and TRBJ1-5; TRBD1 matches 9 bases. In DNA, the CDR3 is TGTGCCAGCAGCGCGCGGACAGGGGCCGGTCAGCCCCAGCATTTT. This encodes CASSARTGAGQPQHF.